The rows below give T cell receptor beta chains drawn from one sample of a study of lymphopenia after photon versus proton radiotherapy. The data were produced by immunoSEQ multiplex PCR, yet TCRdb's version contains in-frame clones alone and is incomplete. The table records around 160,000 clones, about 85% of them present only once. This material consisted of peripheral blood, taken from a patient treated with photon-based radiotherapy. These receptors originate from a middle-aged man with gastric cancer. Both conserved end residues are part of each CDR3. Each record gives: CDR3 length, D gene, V gene, clone size, J gene, CDR3 protein, CDR3 DNA. D genes are given only for firm matches. For some rows the clone size is stated as once, few or many, or as a class when expanded; others skip it.

12	-	TRBV7-6	-	TRBJ2-3	CASSTGTDTQYF	TGTGCCAGCAGCACAGGCACAGATACGCAGTATTTT
14	TRBD2	TRBV7-2	-	TRBJ2-7	CASRIAGGPSEQYF	TGTGCCAGCAGGATAGCGGGAGGGCCATCCGAGCAGTACTTC
18	TRBD2	TRBV19	-	TRBJ2-1	CASSRPGTSGSRGNEQFF	TGTGCCAGTAGTCGACCGGGGACTAGCGGGAGTCGTGGGAATGAGCAGTTCTTC
18	-	TRBV19	-	TRBJ2-2	CASSIVLVGSGPTGELFF	TGTGCCAGTAGTATAGTCCTAGTGGGAAGCGGTCCGACCGGGGAGCTGTTTTTT
15	-	TRBV4-2	-	TRBJ1-4	CASSQTTATNEKLFF	TGTGCCAGCAGCCAAACGACAGCAACTAATGAAAAACTGTTTTTT
16	-	TRBV19	once	TRBJ2-1	CASSIAGSKAYNEQFF	TGTGCCAGTAGTATAGCGGGTTCTAAGGCCTACAATGAGCAGTTCTTC
13	TRBD1	TRBV9	-	TRBJ1-2	CASNRQGNYGYTF	TGTGCCAGCAATAGACAGGGCAACTATGGCTACACCTTC
13	-	TRBV7-9	-	TRBJ1-5	CATSGEGNQPQHF	TGTGCCACCTCGGGGGAGGGCAATCAGCCCCAGCATTTT
12	TRBD2	TRBV28	-	TRBJ2-7	CATLAGGYEQYF	TGTGCCACCTTAGCGGGAGGGTACGAGCAGTACTTC
14	TRBD1	TRBV2	-	TRBJ1-2	CASTRTGGSYGYTF	TGTGCCAGCACCCGGACAGGGGGTAGCTATGGCTACACCTTC
16	TRBD2	TRBV7-6	-	TRBJ2-3	CASSRATSGSADTQYF	TGTGCCAGCAGCCGAGCGACTAGCGGGAGTGCAGATACGCAGTATTTT
13	-	TRBV11-2	few	TRBJ1-2	CASERGADYGYTF	TGTGCCAGCGAGAGGGGGGCTGACTATGGCTACACCTTC
15	TRBD1	TRBV30	-	TRBJ2-3	CAWNHGGQGGDTQYF	TGTGCCTGGAACCACGGGGGACAGGGTGGAGATACGCAGTATTTT
14	TRBD2	TRBV30	-	TRBJ2-3	CAWTSGTSTDTQYF	TGTGCCTGGACTAGCGGGACATCCACAGATACGCAGTATTTT
15	TRBD2	TRBV7-6	-	TRBJ2-3	CASSLEASGAGTQYF	TGTGCCAGCAGCTTAGAGGCTAGCGGGGCGGGTACGCAGTATTTT